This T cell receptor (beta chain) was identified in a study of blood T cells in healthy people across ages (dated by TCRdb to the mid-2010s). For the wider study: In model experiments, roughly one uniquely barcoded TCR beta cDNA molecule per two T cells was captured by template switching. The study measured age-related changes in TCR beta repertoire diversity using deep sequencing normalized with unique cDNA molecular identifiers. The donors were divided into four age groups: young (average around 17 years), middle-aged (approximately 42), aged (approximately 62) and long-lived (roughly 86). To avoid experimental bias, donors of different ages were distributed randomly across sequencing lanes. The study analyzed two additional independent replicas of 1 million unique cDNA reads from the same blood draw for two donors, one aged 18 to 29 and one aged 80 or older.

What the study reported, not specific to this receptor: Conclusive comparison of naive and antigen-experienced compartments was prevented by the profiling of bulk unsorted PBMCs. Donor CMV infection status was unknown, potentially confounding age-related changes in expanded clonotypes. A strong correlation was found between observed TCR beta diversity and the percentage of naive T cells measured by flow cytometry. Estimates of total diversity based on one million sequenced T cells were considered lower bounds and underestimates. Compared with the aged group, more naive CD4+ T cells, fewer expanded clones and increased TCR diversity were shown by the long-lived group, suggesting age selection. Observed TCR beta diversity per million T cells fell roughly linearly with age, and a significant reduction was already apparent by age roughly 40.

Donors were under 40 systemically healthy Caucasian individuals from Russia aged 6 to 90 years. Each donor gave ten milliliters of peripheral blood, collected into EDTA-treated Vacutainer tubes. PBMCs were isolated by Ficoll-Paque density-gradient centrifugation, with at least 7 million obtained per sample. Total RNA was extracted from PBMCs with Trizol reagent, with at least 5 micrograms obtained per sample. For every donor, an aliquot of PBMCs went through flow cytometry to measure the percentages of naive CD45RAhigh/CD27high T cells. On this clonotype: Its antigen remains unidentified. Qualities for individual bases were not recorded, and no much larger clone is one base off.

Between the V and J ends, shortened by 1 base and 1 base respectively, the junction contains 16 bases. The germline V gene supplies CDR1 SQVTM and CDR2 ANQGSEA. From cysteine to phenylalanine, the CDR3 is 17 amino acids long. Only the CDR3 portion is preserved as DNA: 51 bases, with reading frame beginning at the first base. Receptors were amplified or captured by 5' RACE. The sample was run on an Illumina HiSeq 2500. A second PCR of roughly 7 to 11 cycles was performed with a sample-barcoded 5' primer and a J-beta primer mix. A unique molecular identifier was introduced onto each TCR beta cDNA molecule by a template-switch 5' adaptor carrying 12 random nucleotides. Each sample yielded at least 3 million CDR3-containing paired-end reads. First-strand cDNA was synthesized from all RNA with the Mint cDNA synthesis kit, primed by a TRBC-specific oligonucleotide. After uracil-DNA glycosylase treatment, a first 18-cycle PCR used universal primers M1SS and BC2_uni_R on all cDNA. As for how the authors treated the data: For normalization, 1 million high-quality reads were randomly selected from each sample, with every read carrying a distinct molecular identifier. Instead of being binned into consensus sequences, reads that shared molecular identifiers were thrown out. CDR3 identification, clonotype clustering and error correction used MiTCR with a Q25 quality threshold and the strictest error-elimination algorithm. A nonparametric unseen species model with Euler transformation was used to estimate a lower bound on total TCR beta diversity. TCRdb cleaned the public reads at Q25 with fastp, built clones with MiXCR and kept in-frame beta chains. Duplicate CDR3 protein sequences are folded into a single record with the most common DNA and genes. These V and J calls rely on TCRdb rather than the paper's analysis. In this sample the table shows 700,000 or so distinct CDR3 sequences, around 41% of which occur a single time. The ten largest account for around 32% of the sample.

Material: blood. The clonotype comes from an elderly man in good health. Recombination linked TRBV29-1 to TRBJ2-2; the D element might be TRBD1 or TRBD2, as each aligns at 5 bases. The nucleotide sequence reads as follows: TGCAGCGTTGAAGGCCGGGGACGAATGGGGAACACCGGGGAGCTGTTTTTT. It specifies CSVEGRGRMGNTGELFF.